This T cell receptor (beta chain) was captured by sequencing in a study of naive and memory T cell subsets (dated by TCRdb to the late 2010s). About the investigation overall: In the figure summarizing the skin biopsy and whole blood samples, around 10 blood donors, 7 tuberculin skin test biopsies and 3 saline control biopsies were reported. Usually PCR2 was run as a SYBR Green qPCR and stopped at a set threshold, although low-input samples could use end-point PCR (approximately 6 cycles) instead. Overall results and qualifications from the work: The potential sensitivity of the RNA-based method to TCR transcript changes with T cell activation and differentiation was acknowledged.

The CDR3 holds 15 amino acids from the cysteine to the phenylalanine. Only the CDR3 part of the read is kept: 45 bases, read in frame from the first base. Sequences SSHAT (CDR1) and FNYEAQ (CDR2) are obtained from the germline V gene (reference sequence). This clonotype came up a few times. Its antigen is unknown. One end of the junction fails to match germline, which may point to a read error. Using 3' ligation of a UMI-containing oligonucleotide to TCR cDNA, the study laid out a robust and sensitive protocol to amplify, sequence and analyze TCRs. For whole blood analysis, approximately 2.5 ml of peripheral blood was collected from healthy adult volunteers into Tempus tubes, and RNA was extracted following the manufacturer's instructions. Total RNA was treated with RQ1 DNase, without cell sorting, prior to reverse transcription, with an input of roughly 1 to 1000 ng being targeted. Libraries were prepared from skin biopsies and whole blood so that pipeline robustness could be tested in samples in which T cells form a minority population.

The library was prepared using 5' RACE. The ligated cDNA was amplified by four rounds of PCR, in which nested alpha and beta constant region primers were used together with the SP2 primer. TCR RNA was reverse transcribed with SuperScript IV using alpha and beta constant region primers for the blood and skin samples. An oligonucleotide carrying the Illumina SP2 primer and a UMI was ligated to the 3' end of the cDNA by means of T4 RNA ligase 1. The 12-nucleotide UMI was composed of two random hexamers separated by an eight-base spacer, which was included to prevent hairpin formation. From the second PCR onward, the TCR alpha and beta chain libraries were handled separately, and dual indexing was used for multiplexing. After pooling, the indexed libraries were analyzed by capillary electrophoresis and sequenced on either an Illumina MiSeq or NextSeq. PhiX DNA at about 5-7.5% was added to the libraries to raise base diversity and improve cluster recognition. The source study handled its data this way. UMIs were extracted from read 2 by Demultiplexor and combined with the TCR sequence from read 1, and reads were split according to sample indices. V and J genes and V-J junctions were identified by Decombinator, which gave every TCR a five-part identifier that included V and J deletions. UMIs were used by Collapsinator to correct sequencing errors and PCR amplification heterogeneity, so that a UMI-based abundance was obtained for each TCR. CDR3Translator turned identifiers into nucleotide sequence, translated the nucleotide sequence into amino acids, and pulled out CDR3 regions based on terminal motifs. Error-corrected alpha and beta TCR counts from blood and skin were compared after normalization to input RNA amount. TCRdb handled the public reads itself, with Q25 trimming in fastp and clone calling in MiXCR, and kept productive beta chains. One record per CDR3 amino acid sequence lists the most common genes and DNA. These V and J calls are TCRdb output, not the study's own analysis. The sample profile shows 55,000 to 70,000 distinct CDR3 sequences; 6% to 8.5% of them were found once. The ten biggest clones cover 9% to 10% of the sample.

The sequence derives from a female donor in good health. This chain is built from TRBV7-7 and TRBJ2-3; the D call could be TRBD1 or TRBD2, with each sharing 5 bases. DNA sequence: TGTGCTAGCAGCCCCGGGACCCTCAGCACAGATACGCAGTATTTT. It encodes CASSPGTLSTDTQYF.